This T cell receptor (beta chain) was recorded in a study of shared clonotypes between healthy human individuals. Sequencing was performed with immunoSEQ multiplex PCR; in TCRdb, only in-frame clones are kept and a portion is missing. The top ten clones hold around 0.13% of a sample with millions of clones, about 95% of them seen once. This CDR3 region has 15 residues. From germline, CDR1 is SGHRS and CDR2 YFSETQ. V shed 0 bases, J shed 9 bases, and the junction held 8 bases outside the gene matches. The donor population consisted of healthy HIV-negative adults with no recent acute infections or vaccinations.

Sequenced material: naive CD4+ T cells sorted from blood. Subset defined: CD45RA+ positively selected. The V and J genes are TRBV5-1 and TRBJ2-1, with 8 bases lining up with TRBD2. This receptor was identified in a man aged 18 to 30 in good health. The CDR3 sequence is CASSLEREGRGEQFF. CDR3 bases: TGCGCCAGCAGCTTGGAACGGGAGGGCCGTGGTGAGCAGTTCTTC.